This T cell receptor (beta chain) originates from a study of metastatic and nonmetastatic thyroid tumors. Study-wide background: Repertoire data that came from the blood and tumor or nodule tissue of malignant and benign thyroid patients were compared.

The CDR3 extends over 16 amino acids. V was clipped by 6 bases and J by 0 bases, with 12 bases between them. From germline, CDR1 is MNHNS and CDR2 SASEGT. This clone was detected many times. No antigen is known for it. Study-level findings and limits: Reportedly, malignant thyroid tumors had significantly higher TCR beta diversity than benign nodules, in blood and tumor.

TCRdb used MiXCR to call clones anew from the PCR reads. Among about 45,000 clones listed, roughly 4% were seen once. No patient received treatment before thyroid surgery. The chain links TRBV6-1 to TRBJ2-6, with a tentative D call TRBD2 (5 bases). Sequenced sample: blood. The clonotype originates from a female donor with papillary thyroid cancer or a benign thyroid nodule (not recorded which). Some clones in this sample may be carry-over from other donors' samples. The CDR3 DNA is TGTGCCAGCAGCCCGGCCGACTACTCTGGGGCCAACGTCCTGACTTTC. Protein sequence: CASSPADYSGANVLTF.